The T cell receptor beta chain under discussion was sequenced for a study of blood T cell repertoires in COVID-19. Study as a whole: The analysed material was cDNA or gDNA that came from T cells, B-cell-depleted T cells, or PBMCs.

Seattle patients were enrolled during active infection and followed longitudinally. Per the authors' pipeline: Reference gene primer amplification gave nucleated cell count estimates. The data were produced by immunoSEQ multiplex PCR, yet TCRdb's version contains in-frame clones alone and is incomplete. V, J and clone size reflect that table, while D and trimming were determined from the DNA. The sample lists 160,000 or so clones; more than 75% were seen once. Trimming at V came to 3 bases and at J to 2 bases, leaving 5 bases not matched to a gene. This CDR3 spans 15 amino acids. Germline lookup yields CDR1 MGHRA and CDR2 YSYEKL.

This clonotype originated in a woman between 65 and 79 years old with COVID-19, enrolled during active disease. The chain is built from TRBV4-1 and TRBJ2-7; TRBD1 matches 9 bases. Source material: peripheral blood. The CDR3 here is CASSQPGQGAYEQYF. CDR3 bases: TGCGCCAGCAGCCAGCCGGGACAGGGAGCCTACGAGCAGTACTTC.